A single sample gave rise to the 23 T cell receptor beta chains below, sequenced in a study of blood T cell repertoires in COVID-19 (dated by TCRdb to between 2020 and 2021). The library relied on the immunoSEQ multiplex PCR assay. The immuneACCESS repertoire file appears here via TCRdb, limited to in-frame rearrangements. These files lack a portion of the clones; in checked studies, under half of the deficit traces to unresolved V genes, and the cause of the others is not known. A total of about 100,000 clones appear in this sample, about 85% of them only once. About 1.8% of the sample lies in the top ten. The sample was peripheral blood. These TCRs come from a woman in her 70s with active or convalescent COVID-19.

The chain recombines TRBV30 with TRBJ1-1; D is ambiguous. Trimming pared 4 bases from V and 9 bases from J, leaving 18 bases between. Germline V gene lookup returns CDR1 GTSNPN and CDR2 SVGIG (reference sequence). CDR3 length: 13 residues. CDR3 loop: CAWIKSAKQKAFF. CDR3 coding DNA: TGTGCCTGGATCAAAAGCGCGAAGCAGAAAGCTTTCTTT.

This sequence joins TRBV5-1 and TRBJ2-2; the match to TRBD1 covers 8 bases. The CDR3 is 16 residues long. The germline V gene has CDR1 SGHRS and CDR2 YFSETQ. The trim removed 0 bases at V and 1 base at J, leaving 2 bases unmatched. CDR3 nucleotides: TGCGCCAGCAGCTTGGCCGGGACAGGGAACACCGGGGAGCTGTTTTTT. Translated, it gives CASSLAGTGNTGELFF.

The V and J genes are TRBV3-1 (or the pseudogene TRBV3-2) and TRBJ1-3; 7 bases fit TRBD1. V was clipped by 0 bases and J by 4 bases; unmatched bases: 3. CDR1 and CDR2 from the germline V gene are LGHDT and YNNKEL (reference sequence). The CDR3 is made up of 15 amino acids. The DNA for the CDR3 is TGTGCCAGCAGCCAAGATCGGACAGGAGGAAACACCATATATTTT. As protein: CASSQDRTGGNTIYF.

J is TRBJ1-4 and V is TRBV2; possible D gene TRBD1, 5 bases. V dropped 2 bases and J dropped 6 bases, with 10 bases sitting between them. The CDR3 totals 14 residues. Germline V gives CDR1 SNHLY, CDR2 FYNNEI. Written as DNA, the CDR3 is TGTGCCAGCAGTGAAAACCAGGGATATGAAAAACTGTTTTTT. Translation: CASSENQGYEKLFF.

The chain carries TRBV18 and TRBJ2-1; TRBD1 might be the D (6 bases). This CDR3 comprises 17 residues. With 2 bases removed from V and 3 bases from J, the gap between germline ends came to 17 bases. Germline CDR1 reads KGHSH; CDR2 reads LQKENI. CDR3 DNA sequence: TGTGCCAGCTCACCAAAGAACCGGGACAAAATCTACAATGAGCAGTTCTTC. This translates into CASSPKNRDKIYNEQFF.

The chain joins TRBV27 to TRBJ2-4; no definite D call. Between the trimmed V and J ends, which lost 3 bases and 9 bases, there was a span of 9 bases. The CDR3 spans 12 residues. In germline, CDR1 is MNHEY, CDR2 SMNVEV (reference sequence). The DNA of the CDR3 is TGTGCCAGCAGTTTGAACGGTGGCATTCAGTACTTC. It yields the protein CASSLNGGIQYF.

This rearrangement joins TRBV28 to TRBJ1-2; unclear D gene. CDR3 size: 12 residues. Germline V lookup: CDR1 MDHEN, CDR2 SYDVKM. The V gene lost 5 bases and the J gene lost 8 bases, with 12 bases spanning the gap. This chain's CDR3 is CASSRTGVGYTF. CDR3 coding DNA: TGTGCCAGCAGTAGGACCGGGGTCGGCTACACCTTC.

V is TRBV28 and J is TRBJ1-5; 7 nucleotides agree with TRBD1. The CDR3 contains 15 residues. Trimming removed 6 bases from V and 11 bases from J; junction bases left unmatched: 16. Per the germline V gene, CDR1 is MDHEN and CDR2 is SYDVKM. CDR3 nucleotides: TGTGCCAGCAGCGATAGGACAGGTTCAGGGTTAGCCCAGCATTTT. Translating gives CASSDRTGSGLAQHF.

J is TRBJ1-4 and V is TRBV4-1; 8 bases fit TRBD1. Germline V gene sequence: CDR1 MGHRA, CDR2 YSYEKL. V lost 1 base and J lost 5; bases outside the gene matches: 15. The CDR3 spans 19 residues. The CDR3 reads CASSQGTGPAGPANEKLFF. The CDR3 region has the DNA TGCGCCAGCAGCCAAGGGACAGGGCCCGCCGGCCCAGCCAATGAAAAACTGTTTTTT.

V and J are TRBV5-4 and TRBJ2-1, with D tentatively TRBD1 (6 bases). This CDR3 comprises 16 residues. The V end lost 4 bases, the J end lost 0 bases, and 14 bases lay between the germline ends. CDR1 is SGHNT and CDR2 is YYREEE in the germline V gene (reference sequence). CDR3 loop: CASSQQGLGSYNEQFF. CDR3 DNA sequence: TGTGCCAGCAGCCAACAGGGTCTCGGCTCCTACAATGAGCAGTTCTTC.

V gene TRBV7-2 combines with J gene TRBJ2-3; 9 bases fit TRBD1. CDR1 and CDR2 from the germline V gene are SGHTA and FQGNSA. The CDR3 length is 13 residues. V lost 0 bases to trimming and J lost 8 bases; unmatched junction nucleotides: 0. CDR3 coding DNA: TGTGCCAGCAGCTTAGCGGGACAGGGTACGCAGTATTTT. This translates into CASSLAGQGTQYF.

The V and J genes are TRBV19 and TRBJ2-7; a weak D match, TRBD2 (5 bases). Germline V gives CDR1 LNHDA, CDR2 SQIVND (reference sequence). Trimming pared 7 bases from V and 0 bases from J, leaving 13 bases between. This CDR3 has 14 amino acids. For the CDR3, the DNA is TGTGCCAGTACGTCCAGCGGCCGCTCCTACGAGCAGTACTTC. Amino acids: CASTSSGRSYEQYF.

The genes are TRBV3-1 (or the pseudogene TRBV3-2) and TRBJ2-7, with TRBD1 matching 8 bases. This CDR3 has 12 residues. Germline V lookup: CDR1 LGHDT, CDR2 YNNKEL (reference sequence). Trimming took 3 bases from V and 5 from J; bases not matched to a gene: 0. The CDR3 nucleotides read TGTGCCAGCAGCCAGACAGGGGACGAGCAGTACTTC. Its protein is CASSQTGDEQYF.

CDR3 nucleotide sequence: TGTGCCACCCAACAGGGAAGGCACGAGCAGTACTTC. Protein product: CATQQGRHEQYF. The V gene is TRBV28, the J gene TRBJ2-7, with a weak D call TRBD1 (6 bases). Germline values: CDR1 MDHEN, CDR2 SYDVKM. V was cut by 10 bases and J by 5 bases, with 15 bases left in between. The CDR3 totals 12 residues.

The rearrangement uses TRBV19 and TRBJ2-3; 8 nucleotides match TRBD1. This CDR3 contains 15 residues. CDR1 LNHDA and CDR2 SQIVND come from the germline V gene (reference sequence). The trim removed 3 bases at V and 2 bases at J, leaving 4 bases unmatched. CDR3 in amino acids: CASSIGQGSTDTQYF. CDR3 nucleotides: TGTGCCAGTAGTATCGGACAGGGCTCCACAGATACGCAGTATTTT.

This chain connects TRBV29-1 to TRBJ2-2, with a tentative D call TRBD1 (6 bases). Germline CDR1 SQVTM, CDR2 ANQGSEA. Trimming pared 4 bases from V and 7 bases from J, leaving 13 bases between. The CDR3 spans 13 residues. CDR3 DNA sequence: TGCAGCGTTGCAAAGGGGGACGGCGGGGAGCTGTTTTTT. This sequence encodes CSVAKGDGGELFF.

The chain is built from TRBV3-1 (or the pseudogene TRBV3-2) and TRBJ2-7, with D perhaps matching TRBD1 (6 bases). The ends were cut back, 0 bases at V and 1 base at J, with 10 bases in the middle. The CDR3 is 15 amino acids. Germline CDR1 and CDR2: LGHDT and YNNKEL (reference sequence). CDR3 protein: CASSQDTGHSYEQYF. In DNA form, the CDR3 reads TGTGCCAGCAGCCAAGACACGGGACATTCCTACGAGCAGTACTTC.

The rearrangement joins TRBV6-2 or TRBV6-3 to TRBJ2-7; 8 nucleotides agree with TRBD1. Trimming removed 4 bases from V and 1 base from J; junction bases left unmatched: 3. CDR1 and CDR2 (germline): MNHEY, SVGEGT. This CDR3 has 14 amino acids. CDR3 sequence (DNA): TGTGCCAGCAGTTCCCGACAGGGGTCCTACGAGCAGTACTTC. The encoded protein is CASSSRQGSYEQYF.

V gene TRBV4-1 combines with J gene TRBJ2-7; 8 bases fit TRBD1. CDR3 size: 18 residues. Germline trimming cut 2 bases from V and 3 bases from J; bases unmatched to any gene: 15. Germline assignment: CDR1 MGHRA and CDR2 YSYEKL. As DNA, the CDR3 is TGCGCCAGCAGCCAAAAGAGCGGAGCCGGGACAGGTAACTACGAGCAGTACTTC. Translating gives CASSQKSGAGTGNYEQYF.

This clone occurred a few times. This sample also contains other DNA sequences that code for the same CDR3. V usage is TRBV18 and J usage is TRBJ1-5; 9 bases map to TRBD1. V lost 6 bases, J lost 2 bases, and 5 bases stayed unmatched. Germline V lookup: CDR1 KGHSH, CDR2 LQKENI. The length of the CDR3 is 15 residues. CDR3 DNA: TGTGCCAGCTCTCCCGACAGGGGGGGCAATCAGCCCCAGCATTTT. Translated: CASSPDRGGNQPQHF. Full variable domain (remainder filled in from reference TRBV18 and TRBJ1-5): NAGVMQNPRHLVRRRGQEARLRCSPMKGHSHVYWYRQLPEEGLKFMVYLQKENIIDESGMPKERFSAEFPKEGPSILRIQQVVRGDSAAYFCASSPDRGGNQPQHFGDGTRLSIL.

V gene TRBV14 combines with J gene TRBJ2-5; 7 positions agree with TRBD2. The J segment lost 4 bases and the V segment lost 2 bases, leaving 7 bases of the junction unmatched. The germline CDR1 and CDR2 sequences are SGHDN and FVKESK. There are 15 residues in the CDR3. CDR3 nucleotide sequence: TGTGCCAGCAGCCAATCTATGACTAGCCGAGAGACCCAGTACTTC. Translation: CASSQSMTSRETQYF.

The genes are TRBV27 and TRBJ1-1; 9 nucleotides line up with TRBD1. CDR1 is MNHEY and CDR2 is SMNVEV in the germline V gene (reference sequence). With V trimmed by 3 bases and J by 5 bases, 7 bases remained unmatched. This CDR3 is 15 amino acids long. The CDR3 is CASSLPGQGRTEAFF. CDR3 DNA: TGTGCCAGCAGTTTGCCAGGACAGGGGAGGACTGAAGCTTTCTTT.

The CDR3 region has the DNA TGTGCCTGGCTTCCGGGACAGGGATATTCTGGCTACACCTTC. Its protein product is CAWLPGQGYSGYTF. V usage is TRBV30 and J usage is TRBJ1-2, with 9 bases matching TRBD1. The CDR3 sequence is 14 residues long. Germline loops: CDR1 GTSNPN, CDR2 SVGIG (reference sequence). Germline trimming cut 5 bases from V and 7 bases from J; bases unmatched to any gene: 11.